This T cell receptor beta chain was captured by sequencing in a study of blood T cell repertoires in COVID-19. Using immunoSEQ multiplex PCR, the repertoire was profiled, and TCRdb retains in-frame clones only, with some absent. The table lists roughly 150,000 clones, around 82% of them singletons, with over 12% in the top ten. V was pared by 5 bases and J by 5 bases, with 8 bases of the junction left unmatched. The CDR3 is made up of 14 amino acids. The germline CDR1 and CDR2 sequences are SGHAT and FQNNGV. This clone has just a few counts. V and J are TRBV11-2 and TRBJ1-1, with 7 nucleotides matching TRBD1. Sequencing was carried out using peripheral blood. The TCR was taken from a human donor with acute or convalescent COVID-19. The donor label of this sample is uncertain. As DNA, the CDR3 is TGTGCCAGCAGCCCAAGGACAGGAGGAACTGAAGCTTTCTTT. Protein product: CASSPRTGGTEAFF.